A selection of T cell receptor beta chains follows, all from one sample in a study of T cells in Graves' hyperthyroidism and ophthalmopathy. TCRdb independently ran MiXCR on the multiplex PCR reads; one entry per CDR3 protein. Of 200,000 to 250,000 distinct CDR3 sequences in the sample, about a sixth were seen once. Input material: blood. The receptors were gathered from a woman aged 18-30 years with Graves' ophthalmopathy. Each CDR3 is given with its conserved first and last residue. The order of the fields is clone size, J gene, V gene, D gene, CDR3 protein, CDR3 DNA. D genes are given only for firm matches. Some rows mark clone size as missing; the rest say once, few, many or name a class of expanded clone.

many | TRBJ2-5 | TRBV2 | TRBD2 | CASLLAGVNDGETQYF | TGTGCCAGCCTCCTAGCGGGAGTTAATGACGGGGAGACCCAGTACTTC
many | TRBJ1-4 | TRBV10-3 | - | CAISDQDTTNEKLFF | TGTGCCATCAGCGACCAGGATACAACTAATGAAAAACTGTTTTTT
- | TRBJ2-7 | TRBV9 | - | CASTGQISYEQYF | TGTGCCAGCACCGGACAGATTTCCTACGAGCAGTACTTC
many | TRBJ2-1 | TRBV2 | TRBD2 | CASRPPGTSGGTLPQFF | TGTGCCAGCAGACCCCCCGGGACTAGCGGGGGAACCCTTCCGCAGTTCTTC
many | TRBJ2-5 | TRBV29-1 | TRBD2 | CSVEVAGVQETQYF | TGCAGCGTTGAGGTAGCGGGGGTCCAAGAGACCCAGTACTTC
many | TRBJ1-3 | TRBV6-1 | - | CASRRNRDSGNTIYF | TGTGCCAGCCGTCGTAACCGCGACTCTGGAAACACCATATATTTT
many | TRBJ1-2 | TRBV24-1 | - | CATSGGDGYTF | TGTGCCACCAGTGGAGGGGACGGCTACACCTTC
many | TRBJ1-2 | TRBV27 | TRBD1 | CASSPRPGTGYGYTF | TGTGCCAGCAGTCCCCGCCCCGGGACAGGCTATGGCTACACCTTC
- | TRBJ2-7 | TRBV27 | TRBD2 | CASRGLAVFEQYF | TGTGCCAGCAGAGGACTAGCGGTCTTCGAGCAGTACTTC
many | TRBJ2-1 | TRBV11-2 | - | CASSPEGGFHEQFF | TGTGCCAGCAGCCCAGAGGGTGGGTTCCATGAGCAGTTCTTC
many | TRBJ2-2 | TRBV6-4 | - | CASSDTPSVNTGELFF | TGTGCCAGCAGTGACACCCCTAGCGTAAACACCGGGGAGCTGTTTTTT
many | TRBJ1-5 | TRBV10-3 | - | CAISESAGGNQPQHF | TGTGCCATCAGTGAGTCGGCGGGAGGCAATCAGCCCCAGCATTTT
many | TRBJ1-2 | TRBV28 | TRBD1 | CASSFSGTGVWGYTF | TGTGCCAGCAGTTTTTCCGGGACAGGGGTTTGGGGCTACACCTTC
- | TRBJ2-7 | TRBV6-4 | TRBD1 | CASSRQGADSYEQYF | TGTGCCAGCAGCCGACAGGGGGCCGACTCCTACGAGCAGTACTTC
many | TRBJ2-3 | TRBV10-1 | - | CASSVGNTDTQYF | TGCGCCAGCAGTGTAGGAAACACAGATACGCAGTATTTT
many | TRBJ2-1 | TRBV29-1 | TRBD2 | CSVERATGGRAQEQFF | TGCAGCGTTGAAAGGGCCACGGGTGGGAGGGCCCAGGAGCAGTTCTTC
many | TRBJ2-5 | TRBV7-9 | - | CASSLAALRETQYF | TGTGCCAGCAGCTTAGCAGCCCTAAGGGAGACCCAGTACTTC
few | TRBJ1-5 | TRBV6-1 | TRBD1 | CASSETGTGGSRQPQHF | TGTGCCAGCAGTGAAACCGGGACAGGGGGAAGTCGGCAGCCCCAGCATTTT
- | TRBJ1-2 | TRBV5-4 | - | CASSPYGTDYGYTF | TGTGCCAGCAGCCCCTACGGGACCGACTATGGCTACACCTTC
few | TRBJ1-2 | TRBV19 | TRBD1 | CASSPYWDSNYGYTF | TGTGCCAGTAGTCCCTACTGGGACAGCAACTATGGCTACACCTTC
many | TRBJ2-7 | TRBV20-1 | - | CSANRDGAYYEQYF | TGCAGTGCCAACCGTGATGGGGCATACTACGAGCAGTACTTC
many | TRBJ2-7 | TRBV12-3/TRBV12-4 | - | CASSISKRYEQYF | TGTGCCAGCAGCATCAGTAAACGGTACGAGCAGTACTTC
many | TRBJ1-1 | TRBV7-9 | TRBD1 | CASSIGQAPEAFF | TGTGCCAGCAGCATTGGACAGGCTCCTGAAGCTTTCTTT
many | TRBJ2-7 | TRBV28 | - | CASSFRSYEQYF | TGTGCCAGCAGTTTCAGATCCTACGAGCAGTACTTC
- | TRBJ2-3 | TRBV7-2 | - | CASSFKGDTQYF | TGTGCCAGCAGCTTTAAGGGAGATACGCAGTATTTT
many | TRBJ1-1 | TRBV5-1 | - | CASSLDNTGPEAFF | TGCGCCAGCAGCTTGGATAACACGGGTCCTGAAGCTTTCTTT
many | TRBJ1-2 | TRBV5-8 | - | CASSGRQTYGYTF | TGTGCCAGCAGCGGGAGACAGACCTATGGCTACACCTTC
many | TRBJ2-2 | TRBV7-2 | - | CASSLGLLNTGELFF | TGTGCCAGCAGCTTAGGTCTTCTAAACACCGGGGAGCTGTTTTTT
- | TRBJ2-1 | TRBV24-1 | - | CATSDFTGDSSYNEQFF | TGTGCCACCAGTGATTTTACAGGCGATAGCTCCTACAATGAGCAGTTCTTC
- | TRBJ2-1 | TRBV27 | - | CASSLAPSSYNEQLF | TGTGCCAGCAGTTTGGCCCCAAGCTCCTACAATGAGCAGCTCTTC
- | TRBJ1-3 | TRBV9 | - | CASSAFDRQSSRNTIYF | TGTGCCAGCAGCGCCTTCGATCGACAGAGCTCTAGAAACACCATATATTTT
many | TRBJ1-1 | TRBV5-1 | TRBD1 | CASTKQGAQDTEAFF | TGCGCCAGCACGAAACAGGGGGCGCAGGACACTGAAGCTTTCTTT
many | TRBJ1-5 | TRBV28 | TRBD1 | CASERRDSTYSNQPQHF | TGTGCCAGCGAGAGGAGGGACAGTACTTATAGCAATCAGCCCCAGCATTTT
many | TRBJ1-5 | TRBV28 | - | CASSLQGYQPQHF | TGTGCCAGCAGTTTACAGGGGTATCAGCCCCAGCATTTT
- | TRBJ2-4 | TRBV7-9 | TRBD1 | CASSARERDSKNIQYF | TGTGCCAGCAGCGCACGAGAGAGGGACAGCAAAAACATTCAGTACTTC
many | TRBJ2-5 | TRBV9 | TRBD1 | CASSVEPGQGARETQYF | TGTGCCAGCAGCGTAGAGCCCGGACAGGGGGCCAGGGAGACCCAGTACTTC
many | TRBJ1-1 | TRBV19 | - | CASKGKSGANTEAFF | TGTGCCAGTAAAGGTAAATCAGGAGCCAACACTGAAGCTTTCTTT
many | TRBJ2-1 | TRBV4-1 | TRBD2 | CASSPTSGGANEQFF | TGCGCCAGCAGCCCGACTAGCGGGGGGGCGAATGAGCAGTTCTTC
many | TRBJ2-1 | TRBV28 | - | CASSPLDDSYNEQFF | TGTGCCAGCAGCCCTTTGGACGACTCCTACAATGAGCAGTTCTTC
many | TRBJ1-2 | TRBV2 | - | CASRPVGTRYGYTF | TGTGCCAGCAGACCCGTAGGGACCCGCTATGGCTACACCTTC
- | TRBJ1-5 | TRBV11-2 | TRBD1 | CASSITGGQPQHF | TGTGCCAGCAGCATAACAGGGGGACAGCCCCAGCATTTT
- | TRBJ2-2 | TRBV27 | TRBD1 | CASSSSVGQGSTGELFF | TGTGCCAGCAGCTCGTCCGTGGGACAGGGGTCCACCGGGGAGCTGTTTTTT
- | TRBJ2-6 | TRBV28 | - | CASSMGLGHDF | TGTGCCAGCAGTATGGGCCTGGGTCATGACTTC
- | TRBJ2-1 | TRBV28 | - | CASSLRRGVGVF | TGTGCCAGCAGTTTACGCCGTGGGGTGGGCGTCTTC
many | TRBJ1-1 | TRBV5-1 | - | CASSLDPSGTEAFF | TGCGCCAGCAGCTTGGACCCCTCGGGCACTGAAGCTTTCTTT
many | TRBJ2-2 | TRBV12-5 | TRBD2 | CASGPGLGLTNGELFF | TGTGCTAGTGGTCCTGGACTAGGGCTAACCAACGGGGAGCTGTTTTTT
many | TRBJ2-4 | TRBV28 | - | CASSSLGAKNIQYF | TGTGCCAGCAGTTCCCTCGGGGCCAAAAACATTCAGTACTTC
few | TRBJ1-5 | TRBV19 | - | CASSIHNRLEPQHF | TGTGCCAGTAGTATTCATAATCGATTGGAGCCCCAGCATTTT